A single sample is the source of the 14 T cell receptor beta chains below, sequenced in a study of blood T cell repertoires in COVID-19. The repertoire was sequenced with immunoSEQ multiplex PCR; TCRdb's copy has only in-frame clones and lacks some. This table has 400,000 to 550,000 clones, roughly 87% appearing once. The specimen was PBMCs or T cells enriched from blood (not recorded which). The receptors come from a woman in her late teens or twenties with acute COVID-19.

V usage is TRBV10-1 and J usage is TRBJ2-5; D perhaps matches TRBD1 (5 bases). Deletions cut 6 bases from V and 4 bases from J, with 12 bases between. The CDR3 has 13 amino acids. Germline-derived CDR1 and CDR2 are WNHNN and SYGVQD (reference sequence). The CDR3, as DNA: TGCGCCAGCAGGGAAGCTAGGGGAGAGACCCAGTACTTC. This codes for CASREARGETQYF.

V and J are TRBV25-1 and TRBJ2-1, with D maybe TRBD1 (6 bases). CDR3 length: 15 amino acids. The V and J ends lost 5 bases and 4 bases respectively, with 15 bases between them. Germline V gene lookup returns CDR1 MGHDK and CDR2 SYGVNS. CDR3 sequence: CASSTGQSSYNEQFF. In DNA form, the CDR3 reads TGTGCCAGCAGTACGGGACAAAGTTCTTACAATGAGCAGTTCTTC.

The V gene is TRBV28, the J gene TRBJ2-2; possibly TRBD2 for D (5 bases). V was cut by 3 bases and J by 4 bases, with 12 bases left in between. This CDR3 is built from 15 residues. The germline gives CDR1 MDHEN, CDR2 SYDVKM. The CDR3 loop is CASSFWRNGTGELFF. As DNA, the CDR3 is TGTGCCAGCAGTTTTTGGAGGAATGGCACCGGGGAGCTGTTTTTT.

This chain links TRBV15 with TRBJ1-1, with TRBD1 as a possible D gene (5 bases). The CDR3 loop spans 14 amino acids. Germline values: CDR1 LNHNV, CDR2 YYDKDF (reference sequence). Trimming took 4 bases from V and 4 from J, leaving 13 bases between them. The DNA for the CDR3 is TGTGCCACCAGCACCCGAACGGGGGGCACTGAAGCTTTCTTT. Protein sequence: CATSTRTGGTEAFF.

CDR3 residues: CASSLSGGAFGNTIYF. The CDR3 DNA sequence: TGCGCCAGCAGCTTGTCAGGGGGAGCGTTTGGAAACACCATATATTTT. The chain has TRBV5-1 and TRBJ1-3; 7 nucleotides agree with TRBD1. The CDR3 extends over 16 amino acids. V was pared by 1 base and J by 3 bases, with 7 bases of the junction left unmatched. Germline-derived CDR1 and CDR2 are SGHRS and YFSETQ.

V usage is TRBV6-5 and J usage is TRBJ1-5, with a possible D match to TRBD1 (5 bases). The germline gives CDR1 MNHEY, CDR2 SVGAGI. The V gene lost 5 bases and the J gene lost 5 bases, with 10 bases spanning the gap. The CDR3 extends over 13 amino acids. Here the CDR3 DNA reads TGTGCCAGCAGTCCCCAGACAGATCAGCCCCAGCATTTT. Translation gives CASSPQTDQPQHF.

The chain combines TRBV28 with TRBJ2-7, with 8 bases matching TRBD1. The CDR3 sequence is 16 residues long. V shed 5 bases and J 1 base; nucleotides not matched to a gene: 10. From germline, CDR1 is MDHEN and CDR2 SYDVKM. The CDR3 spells CASSETGTGQSYEQYF. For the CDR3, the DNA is TGTGCCAGCAGTGAAACCGGGACAGGCCAATCCTACGAGCAGTACTTC.

The CDR3 region is CASSLGTLLAHSYNEQFF. As DNA, the CDR3 is TGTGCCAGCAGCTTAGGCACCCTACTAGCCCACTCCTACAATGAGCAGTTCTTC. V usage is TRBV11-2 and J usage is TRBJ2-1; D possibly corresponds to TRBD2 (6 bases). The CDR3 spans 18 residues. Trimming stripped 1 base from V and 0 bases from J, with 16 bases between. Germline V lookup: CDR1 SGHAT, CDR2 FQNNGV. Combining the CDR3 with reference TRBV11-2 and TRBJ2-1 gives the whole variable domain EAGVAQSPRYKIIEKRQSVAFWCNPISGHATLYWYQQILGQGPKLLIQFQNNGVVDDSQLPKDRFSAERLKGVDSTLKIQPAKLEDSAVYLCASSLGTLLAHSYNEQFFGPGTRLTVL.

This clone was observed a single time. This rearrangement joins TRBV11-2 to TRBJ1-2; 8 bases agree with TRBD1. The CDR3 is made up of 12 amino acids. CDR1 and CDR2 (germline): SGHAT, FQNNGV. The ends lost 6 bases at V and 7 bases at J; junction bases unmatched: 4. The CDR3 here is CASSRQGTGYTF. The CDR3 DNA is TGTGCCAGCAGTAGACAGGGGACTGGCTACACCTTC.

The CDR3 DNA reads TGTGCCAGCAGTTACATCCAGGGGGATCAGCCCCAGCATTTT. Encoded protein: CASSYIQGDQPQHF. The V and J genes are TRBV6-5 and TRBJ1-5, with TRBD1 identical over 7 bases. The trim removed 2 bases at V and 5 bases at J, leaving 3 bases unmatched. The CDR3 is made up of 14 amino acids. The V gene's germline CDR1 is MNHEY and CDR2 SVGAGI.

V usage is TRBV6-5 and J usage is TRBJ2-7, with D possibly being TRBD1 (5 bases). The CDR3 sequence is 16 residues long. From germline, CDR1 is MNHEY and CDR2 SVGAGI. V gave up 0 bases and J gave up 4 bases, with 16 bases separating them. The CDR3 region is CASSYSRSRELYEQYF. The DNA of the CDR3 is TGTGCCAGCAGTTACTCGCGGTCCAGGGAACTTTACGAGCAGTACTTC.

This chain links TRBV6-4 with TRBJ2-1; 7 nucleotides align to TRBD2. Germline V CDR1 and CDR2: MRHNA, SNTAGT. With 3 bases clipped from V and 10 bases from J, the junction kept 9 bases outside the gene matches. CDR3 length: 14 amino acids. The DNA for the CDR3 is TGTGCCAGCAGTGAGGGACTAACAATGAGCGAGCAGTTCTTC. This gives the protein CASSEGLTMSEQFF.

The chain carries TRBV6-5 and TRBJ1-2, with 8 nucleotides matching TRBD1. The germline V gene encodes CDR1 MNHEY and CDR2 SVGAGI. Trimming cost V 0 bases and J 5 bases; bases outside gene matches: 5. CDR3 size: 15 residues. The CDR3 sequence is CASSYSSGQEYGYTF. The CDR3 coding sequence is TGTGCCAGCAGTTACTCCTCGGGACAGGAATATGGCTACACCTTC.

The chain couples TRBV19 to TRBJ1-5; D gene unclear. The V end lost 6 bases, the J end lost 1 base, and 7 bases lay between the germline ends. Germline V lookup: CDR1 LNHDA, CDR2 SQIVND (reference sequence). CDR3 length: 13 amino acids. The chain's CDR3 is CASRPRSNQPQHF. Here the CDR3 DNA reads TGTGCCAGTAGACCCCGGAGCAATCAGCCCCAGCATTTT. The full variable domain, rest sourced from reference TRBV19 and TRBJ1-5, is DGGITQSPKYLFRKEGQNVTLSCEQNLNHDAMYWYRQDPGQGLRLIYYSQIVNDFQKGDIAEGYSVSREKKESFPLTVTSAQKNPTAFYLCASRPRSNQPQHFGDGTRLSIL.